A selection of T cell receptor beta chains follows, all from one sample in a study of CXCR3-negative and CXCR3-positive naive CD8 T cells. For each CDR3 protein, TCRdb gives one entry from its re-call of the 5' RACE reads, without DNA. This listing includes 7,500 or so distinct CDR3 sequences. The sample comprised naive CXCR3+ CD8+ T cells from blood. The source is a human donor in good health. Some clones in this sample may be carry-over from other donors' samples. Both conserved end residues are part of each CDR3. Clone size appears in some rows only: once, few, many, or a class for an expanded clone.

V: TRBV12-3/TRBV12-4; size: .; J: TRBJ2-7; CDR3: CASSMGRGYEQYF
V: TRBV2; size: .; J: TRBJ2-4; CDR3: CASTEQGRNIQYF
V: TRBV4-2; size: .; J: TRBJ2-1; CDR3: CASSQNNEQFF
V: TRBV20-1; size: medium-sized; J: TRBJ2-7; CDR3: CSARGEGYEQYF
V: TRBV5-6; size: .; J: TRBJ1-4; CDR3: CASSLRTGRSIATNEKLFF
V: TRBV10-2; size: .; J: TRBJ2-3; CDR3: CATGDLGNTDTQYF
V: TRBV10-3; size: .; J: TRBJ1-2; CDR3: CAISEDKQDGYGYTF
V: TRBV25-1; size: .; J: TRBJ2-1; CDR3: CASSEWGGRLNNEQFF
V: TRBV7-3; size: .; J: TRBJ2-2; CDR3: CASSVDSTGELFF
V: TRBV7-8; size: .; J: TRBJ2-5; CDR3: CASSTGRGMETQYF
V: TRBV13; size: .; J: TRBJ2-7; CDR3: CASSFSGILYEQYF
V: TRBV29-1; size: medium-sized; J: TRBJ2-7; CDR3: CSAVKDGEQYF
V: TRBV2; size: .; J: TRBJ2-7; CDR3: CASLASYEQYF
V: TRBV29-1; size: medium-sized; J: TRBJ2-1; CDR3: CSVDSYNEQFF
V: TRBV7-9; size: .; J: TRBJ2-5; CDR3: CASSPLANQYF
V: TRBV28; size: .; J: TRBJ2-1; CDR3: CASSLLAEDNEQFF
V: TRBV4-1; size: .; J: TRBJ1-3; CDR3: CASSQERSGNTIYF
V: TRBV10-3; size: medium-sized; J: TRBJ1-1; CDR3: CAIGEQMNTEAFF
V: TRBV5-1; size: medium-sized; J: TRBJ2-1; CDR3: CASSVPGTSGDSEQFF
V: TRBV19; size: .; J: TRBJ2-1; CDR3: CASTATPGGSYNEQFF
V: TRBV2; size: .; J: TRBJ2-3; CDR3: CASSDGRAPHTDTQYF
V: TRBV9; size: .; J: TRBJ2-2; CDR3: CASSGGGTGELFF
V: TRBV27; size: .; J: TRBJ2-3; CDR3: CASSLSRGPDTQYF
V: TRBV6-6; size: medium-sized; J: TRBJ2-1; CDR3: CASSYSPSGRFNEQFF
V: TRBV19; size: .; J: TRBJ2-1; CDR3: CASSEWDTYNEQFF
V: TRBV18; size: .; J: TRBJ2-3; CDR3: CASSPDSGGDTQYF
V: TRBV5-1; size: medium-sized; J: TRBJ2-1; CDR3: CASSFPRSVSRLAGGPFNEQFF
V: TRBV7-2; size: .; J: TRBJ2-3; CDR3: CASSLEREVADTQYF
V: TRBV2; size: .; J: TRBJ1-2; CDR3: CASSNYRGEANYGYTF
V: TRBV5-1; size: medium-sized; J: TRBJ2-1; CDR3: CASSGTGAYNEQFF
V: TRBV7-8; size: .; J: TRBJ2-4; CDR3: CASSLSPGLAKNIQYF
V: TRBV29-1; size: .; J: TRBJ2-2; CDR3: CSVEGDGGELFF
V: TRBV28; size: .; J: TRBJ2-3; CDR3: CASSPSSGRGTDTQYF
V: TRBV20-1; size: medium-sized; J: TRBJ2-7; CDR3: CSASEGQTYEQYF
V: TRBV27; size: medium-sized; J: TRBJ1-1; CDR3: CASSLMANARWGDTEAFF
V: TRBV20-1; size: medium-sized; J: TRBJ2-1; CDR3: CSAGVSGRGEQFF
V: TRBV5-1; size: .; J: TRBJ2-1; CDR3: CASSFSSGTSIF
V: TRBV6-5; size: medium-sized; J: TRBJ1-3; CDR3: CASIGASGNTIYF
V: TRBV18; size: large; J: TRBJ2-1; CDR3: CASSPLGAYNEQFF
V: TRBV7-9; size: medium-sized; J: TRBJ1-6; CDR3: CASSPKGVSYNSPLHF
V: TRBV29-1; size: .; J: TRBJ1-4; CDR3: CSAYGSRNEKLFF
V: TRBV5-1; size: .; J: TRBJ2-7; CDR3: CAIRSLADSYEQYF
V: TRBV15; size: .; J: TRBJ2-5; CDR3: CATNRWDVGETQYF
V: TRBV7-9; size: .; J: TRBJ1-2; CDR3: CASSLAETEYYSNYGYTF
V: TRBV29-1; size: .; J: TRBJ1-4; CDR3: CSVAIRGVREKLFF
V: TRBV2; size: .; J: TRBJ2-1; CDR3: CASSGQGYDEQFF
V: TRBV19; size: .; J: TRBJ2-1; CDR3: CASSIVGSAANEQFF
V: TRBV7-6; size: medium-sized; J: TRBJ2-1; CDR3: CASSLGTGGNNEQFF
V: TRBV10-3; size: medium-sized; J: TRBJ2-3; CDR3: CAIRRDDTQYF
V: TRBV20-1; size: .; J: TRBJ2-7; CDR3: CSANKQGAFYEQYF
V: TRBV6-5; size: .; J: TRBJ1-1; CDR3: CASSYSGGGEAFF
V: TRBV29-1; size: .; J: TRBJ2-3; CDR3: CSVEFTGKDTQYF
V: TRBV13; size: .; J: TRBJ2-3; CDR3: CASSGTGTQADTQYF
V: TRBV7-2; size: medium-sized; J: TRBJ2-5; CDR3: CASSLSGGETQYF
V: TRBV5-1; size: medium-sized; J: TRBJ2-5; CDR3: CASSLVGLGGRETQYF
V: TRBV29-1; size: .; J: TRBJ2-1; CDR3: CSVDGGSLSYNEQFF
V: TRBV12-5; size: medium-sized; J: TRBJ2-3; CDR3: CASGLKATDTQYF
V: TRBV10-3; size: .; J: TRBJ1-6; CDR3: CAISESGQASSYNSPLHF
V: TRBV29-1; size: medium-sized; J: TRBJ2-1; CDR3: CSVDIGPTSGTYNEQFF